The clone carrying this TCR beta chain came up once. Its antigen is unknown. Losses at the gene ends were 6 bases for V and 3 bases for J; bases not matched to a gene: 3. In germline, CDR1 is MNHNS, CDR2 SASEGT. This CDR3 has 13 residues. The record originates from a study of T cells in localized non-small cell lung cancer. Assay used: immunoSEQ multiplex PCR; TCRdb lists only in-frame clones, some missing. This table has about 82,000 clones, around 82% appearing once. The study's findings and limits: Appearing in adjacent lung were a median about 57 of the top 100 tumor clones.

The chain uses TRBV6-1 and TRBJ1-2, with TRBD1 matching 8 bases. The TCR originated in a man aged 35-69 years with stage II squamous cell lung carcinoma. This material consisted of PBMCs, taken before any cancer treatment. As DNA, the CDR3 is TGTGCCAGCAGCCCAGGGGGCGACTATGGCTACACCTTC. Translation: CASSPGGDYGYTF.